This T cell receptor beta chain originates from a study of CD8 T cells in ankylosing spondylitis. Findings and limits, study-wide: Disease-linked clones reportedly concentrated significantly in matched ankylosing spondylitis synovial fluid. Clones linked to the disease showed a CD8+ phenotype. They occurred at relatively low frequencies in peripheral blood. The study identified a TCR beta motif of several highly homologous variants that appeared characteristic of ankylosing spondylitis blood. Past research had described some motif variants in reactive arthritis synovial fluid and blood.

Turning to this clonotype: Antigen unknown.

Quantitative 5'-RACE was performed with molecular barcodes, and it yielded the TCR beta libraries. TCRdb independently ran MiXCR on the 5' RACE reads; one entry per CDR3 protein. This table has around 130,000 distinct CDR3 sequences, roughly 18% appearing once. Germline CDR1 and CDR2: DFQATT and SNEGSKA (reference sequence). The CDR3 covers 17 residues. V shed 0 bases and J 4 bases; nucleotides not matched to a gene: 10. J is TRBJ2-1 and V is TRBV20-1; 9 bases are shared with TRBD2. Sequenced sample: blood, either unsorted or a sorted T cell fraction (not recorded which). The sequence derives from a male donor with ankylosing spondylitis. The CDR3 loop reads CSARDLSSGRLYNEQFF. In DNA, the CDR3 is TGCAGTGCTAGAGATCTCTCCAGCGGGAGGCTGTACAATGAGCAGTTCTTC.